A single sample gave rise to the 13 T cell receptor beta chains below, sequenced in a study of blood T cell repertoires in COVID-19. Assay: immunoSEQ multiplex PCR; the TCRdb copy retains only in-frame clones and omits some. The sample records around 150,000 clones, approximately 80% being singletons. Sequencing used peripheral blood. The receptors stem from a human donor in a cohort sampled during active COVID-19.

This sequence joins TRBV7-9 and TRBJ2-7, with a tentative D call TRBD2 (5 bases). CDR1 SEHNR and CDR2 FQNEAQ come from the germline V gene (reference sequence). This CDR3 contains 16 residues. V was pared by 3 bases and J by 6 bases, with 21 bases between. CDR3 sequence reads: CASSFSTGMTPGEQYF. Written as DNA, the CDR3 is TGTGCCAGCAGCTTTTCTACGGGGATGACTCCAGGCGAGCAGTACTTC.

This chain links TRBV6-1 with TRBJ1-1, with 8 positions matching TRBD1. From germline, CDR1 is MNHNS and CDR2 SASEGT. The CDR3 runs 15 residues. J lost 1 base, V lost 2 bases, and 3 bases had no gene match. Here the CDR3 reads CASSERQGRNTEAFF. The DNA for the CDR3 is TGTGCCAGCAGTGAACGACAGGGGCGGAACACTGAAGCTTTCTTT.

V is TRBV3-1 (or the pseudogene TRBV3-2) and J is TRBJ2-1; TRBD2 aligns across 10 bases. Germline values: CDR1 LGHDT, CDR2 YNNKEL (reference sequence). The CDR3 is made up of 15 amino acids. After removal of 4 bases from V and 4 bases from J, the junction contained 4 bases not matched to a gene. The CDR3 bases are TGTGCCAGCAGCCGTAGGACTAGCGGTTACAATGAGCAGTTCTTC. It translates to CASSRRTSGYNEQFF.

The chain joins TRBV6-5 to TRBJ1-6; D might be TRBD1 (5 bases). The ends were cut back, 11 bases at V and 0 bases at J, with 8 bases in the middle. CDR3 length: 13 residues. Germline V gene lookup returns CDR1 MNHEY and CDR2 SVGAGI. The DNA of the CDR3 is TGTGCCGGGGCGAGCTCCTATAATTCACCCCTCCACTTT. Protein sequence: CAGASSYNSPLHF.

The chain joins TRBV3-1 (or the pseudogene TRBV3-2) to TRBJ2-1; 10 bases map to TRBD2. The CDR3 is 16 amino acids. Unmatched junction bases numbered 9, after V lost 1 base and J lost 9 bases. The V gene's germline CDR1 is LGHDT and CDR2 YNNKEL (reference sequence). CDR3 loop: CASSQGNSGGPGEQFF. DNA for the CDR3: TGTGCCAGCAGCCAAGGTAATAGCGGGGGGCCGGGTGAGCAGTTCTTC.

Here the CDR3 reads CASSDEQEGEKLFF. The CDR3 bases are TGTGCCAGCAGTGACGAGCAAGAGGGTGAAAAACTGTTTTTT. The gene calls are TRBV2 and TRBJ1-4; D call uncertain. Germline assignment: CDR1 SNHLY and CDR2 FYNNEI. The CDR3 sequence is 14 residues long. V was pared by 3 bases and J by 7 bases, with 12 bases between.

V gene TRBV5-1 combines with J gene TRBJ2-5, with D perhaps matching TRBD1 (5 bases). V shed 0 bases and J shed 5 bases, with 14 bases lying between them. This CDR3 comprises 15 residues. In germline, CDR1 is SGHRS, CDR2 YFSETQ. The CDR3 nucleotides are TGCGCCAGCAGCTTGGGGACAACCGATGGGGAGACCCAGTACTTC. It is translated as CASSLGTTDGETQYF.

This chain connects TRBV6-2 or TRBV6-3 to TRBJ1-5; 8 bases line up with TRBD1. Germline V gene data show CDR1 as MNHEY and CDR2 as SVGEGT. Losses at the gene ends were 5 bases for V and 2 bases for J; bases not matched to a gene: 11. The CDR3 extends over 17 amino acids. DNA for the CDR3: TGTGCCAGCAGTAGGGCGGCAGGGGGCTTTGGCAATCAGCCCCAGCATTTT. It codes for CASSRAAGGFGNQPQHF.

DNA of the CDR3: TGTGCCACCAGTGACCCCAGCTCTGGGGCCAACGTCCTGACTTTC. It codes for CATSDPSSGANVLTF. The V call is TRBV24-1, the J call TRBJ2-6; D unresolved. V lost 4 bases and J lost 0, with 6 bases in between. The CDR3 runs 15 residues. Germline values: CDR1 KGHDR, CDR2 SFDVKD.

The chain joins TRBV9 to TRBJ2-5; TRBD2 matches 8 bases. Germline values: CDR1 SGDLS, CDR2 YYNGEE. CDR3 size: 16 residues. The V and J ends lost 1 base and 4 bases, in that order; junction bases with no gene match: 9. Here the CDR3 reads CASSVSGGRIVETQYF. The CDR3 bases are TGTGCCAGCAGCGTATCGGGGGGGCGGATTGTAGAGACCCAGTACTTC.

The chain recombines TRBV6-5 with TRBJ1-6; D might be TRBD1 (5 bases). The CDR3 has 13 amino acids. V was cut by 8 bases and J by 10 bases, with 15 bases left in between. Germline V gene sequence: CDR1 MNHEY, CDR2 SVGAGI. The CDR3 region is CASSRDRRSPLHF. DNA of the CDR3: TGTGCCAGCTCCAGGGATAGAAGATCACCCCTCCACTTT.

This clone was recorded once. This rearrangement joins TRBV6-2 or TRBV6-3 to TRBJ1-2, with 9 bases aligning to TRBD1. This CDR3 region has 13 residues. Looked up from germline, CDR1 is MNHEY and CDR2 is SVGEGT. J was trimmed by 8 bases and V by 2 bases; bases with no gene match: 3. The CDR3 DNA follows: TGTGCCAGCAGTTACGGGACAGGGACAGGCTACACCTTC. This translates into CASSYGTGTGYTF.

In its sample, this clone was seen a few times. The J gene is TRBJ2-1, the V gene TRBV3-1 (or the pseudogene TRBV3-2); D might be TRBD2 (5 bases). Germline values: CDR1 LGHDT, CDR2 YNNKEL (reference sequence). The V end lost 4 bases, the J end lost 1 base, and 8 bases lay between the germline ends. The CDR3 runs 14 residues. CDR3 coding DNA: TGTGCCAGCAGCCGAGGCGGGTCCTACAATGAGCAGTTCTTC. Translating gives CASSRGGSYNEQFF.